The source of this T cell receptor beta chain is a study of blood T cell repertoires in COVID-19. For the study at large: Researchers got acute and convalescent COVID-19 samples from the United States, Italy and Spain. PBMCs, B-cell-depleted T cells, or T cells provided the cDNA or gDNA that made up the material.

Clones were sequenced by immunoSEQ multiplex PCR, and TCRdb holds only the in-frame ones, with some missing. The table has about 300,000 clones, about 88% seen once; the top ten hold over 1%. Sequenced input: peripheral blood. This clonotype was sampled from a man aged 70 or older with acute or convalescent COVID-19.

The CDR3: CASGKREDQETQYF. CDR3 sequence (DNA): TGTGCCAGCGGCAAGCGGGAGGATCAAGAGACCCAGTACTTC. This rearrangement joins TRBV5-4 to TRBJ2-5; 9 bases agree with TRBD2. The CDR3 is 14 residues long. Germline-derived CDR1 and CDR2 are SGHNT and YYREEE (reference sequence). After removal of 7 bases from V and 2 bases from J, the junction contained 6 bases not matched to a gene.